This T cell receptor (beta chain) was profiled in a study of T cell responses to AZD1222 COVID-19 vaccine. Study findings and constraints: Baseline serostatus was positive in only six AZD1222 recipients.

This CDR3 is 17 amino acids long. V was pared by 4 bases and J by 0 bases, with 5 bases of the junction left unmatched. Germline CDR1 is MNHNS and CDR2 is SASEGT. Concerning this clone itself: Its target is not known.

Libraries were prepared by immunoSEQ multiplex PCR; TCRdb keeps only in-frame clonotypes and omits some of them. The data hold approximately 150,000 clones, with around 90% observed a single time. This clonotype originated in an adult who received the AZD1222 COVID-19 vaccine. The V call is TRBV6-1, the J call TRBJ2-2; 10 nucleotides match TRBD2. The sample was peripheral blood, taken 28 days after the second AZD1222 dose. The CDR3 bases are TGTGCCAGCAGTGTAACTAGCGGGATATCGAACACCGGGGAGCTGTTTTTT. It translates to CASSVTSGISNTGELFF.